This T cell receptor (beta chain) was observed in a study of blood T cell repertoires in COVID-19. Across the study: Sites in the United States, Italy and Spain provided acute and convalescent COVID-19 samples. T cells, B-cell-depleted T cells, or PBMCs provided the cDNA or gDNA that served as material.

The data were produced by immunoSEQ multiplex PCR, yet TCRdb's version contains in-frame clones alone and is incomplete. The sample shows approximately 230,000 clones, 75% to 90% of them seen only once. The CDR3 sequence is 13 residues long. Looked up from germline, CDR1 is KGHDR and CDR2 is SFDVKD. Deletions cut 0 bases from V and 4 bases from J, with 4 bases between. This chain links TRBV24-1 with TRBJ2-3, with D unresolved. This clonotype was sampled from a man aged 25 to 40 who had recovered from COVID-19. The sequencing sample was made of peripheral blood. CDR3 nucleotide sequence: TGTGCCACCAGTGATTTGCGTTCAGATACGCAGTATTTT. Its translation is CATSDLRSDTQYF.